This TCR beta chain was sequenced for a study of CD8+CD57+ T cells in acquired aplastic anemia. In the study overall: Across the sorted CD4+ and CD8+ cells, DNA amounts averaged roughly 3 ug.

The CDR3 covers 13 residues. Germline lookup yields CDR1 SGHVS and CDR2 FQNEAQ. With respect to this clonotype: One junction end does not reproduce the germline sequence, and a read error may be involved.

TCR beta VDJ and CDR3 profiling used genomic DNA as template. TCRdb itself ran the reads through MiXCR, one entry per CDR3 protein. The sample has about 68,000 distinct CDR3 sequences; roughly half are singletons. The receptor was isolated from a human donor in good health, serving as a control. V and J are TRBV7-8 and TRBJ1-1; D call uncertain. Sequencing was carried out using sorted CD4+, CD8+, or CD8+CD57+ T cells (not recorded which) from PBMCs. The CDR3 coding sequence is TGTGCCAGCAGGTTAGCCCTTGACACTGAAGCTTTCTTT. Its protein product is CASRLALDTEAFF.